This record concerns one TCR beta chain sequence. This entry comes from a study of blood T cell repertoires in COVID-19. TCRdb's copy holds only in-frame clones and misses some; the assay was immunoSEQ multiplex PCR. This sample has around 250,000 clones, with about nine tenths found just once. Germline V CDR1 and CDR2: WSHSY, SAAADI. There are 13 residues in the CDR3. The V end was cut by 10 bases, the J end by 2 bases, with 15 bases between. The rearrangement links TRBV10-2 to TRBJ2-7; maybe TRBD1 (5 bases). This TCR was sampled from a man in his late teens or twenties who had recovered from COVID-19. The sequenced sample was PBMCs or T cells enriched from blood (not recorded which). In DNA, the CDR3 is TGCGCCATCCTTTCGGACACTACCTACGAGCAGTACTTC. It codes for CAILSDTTYEQYF.